The sequence of this T cell receptor beta chain was determined in a study of shared clonotypes between healthy human individuals. Researchers reported that CD8 memory united CD45RO+ cells with CCR7-negative CD45RA+ TemRA cells. The protocol was immunoSEQ multiplex PCR, while the TCRdb copy is restricted to in-frame clones and leaves out a portion. The table has 650,000 to 700,000 clones, 90% seen once; the top ten hold more than 30%. Trimming stripped 1 base from V and 5 bases from J, with 12 bases between. The germline CDR1 and CDR2 sequences are SGDLS and YYNGEE. The CDR3 extends over 14 amino acids.

The TCR originated in a man aged 18 to 29 in good health. Some clones in this sample may be carry-over from other donors' samples. The sequenced material came from memory CD8+ T cells from PBMCs. Subset: CD45RO+ cells pooled with CCR7-negative TemRA cells. The genes are TRBV9 and TRBJ2-5; D is undetermined. CDR3 protein: CASSVSPKGETQYF. Written as DNA, the CDR3 is TGTGCCAGCAGCGTAAGTCCTAAAGGGGAGACCCAGTACTTC. The whole variable domain, filled in from reference TRBV9 and TRBJ2-5, reads DSGVTQTPKHLITATGQRVTLRCSPRSGDLSVYWYQQSLDQGLQFLIQYYNGEERAKGNILERFSAQQFPDLHSELNLSSLELGDSALYFCASSVSPKGETQYFGPGTRLLVL.